Listed below are T cell receptor beta chains from one sample, sequenced in a study of OX40 agonist ivuxolimab in advanced cancers. Sequencing was performed with immunoSEQ multiplex PCR; in TCRdb, only in-frame clones are kept and a portion is missing. The sample carries fewer than 85,000 clones, around 90% recorded once. Sequenced here: CD4+ or CD8+ T cells sorted from blood, sampled in a trial of the OX40 agonist ivuxolimab. The receptors come from an adult with an advanced solid tumor such as melanoma, head and neck, liver or kidney cancer. Both conserved end residues are part of each CDR3. A D gene is named only where the DNA matches it firmly. Not all rows give a size; the values are once, few, many and, for expanded clones, a class.

J,D,V,size,CDR3,DNA
TRBJ2-7,.,TRBV6-5,.,CASSSRGGVAEQYF,TGTGCCAGCAGTTCCAGGGGGGGGGTGGCCGAGCAGTACTTC
TRBJ2-7,.,TRBV5-1,.,CASSFITGSPPGEQYF,TGCGCCAGCAGCTTTATTACGGGGTCTCCCCCGGGCGAGCAGTACTTC
TRBJ2-3,.,TRBV10-3,.,CAIGIPGETQYF,TGTGCCATCGGGATACCGGGAGAAACGCAGTATTTT
TRBJ1-2,TRBD1,TRBV6-5,.,CASSYGDRRGYGYTF,TGTGCCAGCAGTTACGGGGACAGGCGCGGCTATGGCTACACCTTC
TRBJ1-2,.,TRBV29-1,.,CSVEEGYTF,TGCAGCGTTGAAGAGGGTTACACCTTC
TRBJ2-2,.,TRBV6-6,.,CASRTGFLGPGELFF,TGTGCCAGCCGGACTGGCTTTCTAGGTCCGGGGGAGCTGTTTTTT
TRBJ2-7,.,TRBV4-1,.,CASSQVPGLSSYEQYF,TGCGCCAGCAGCCAAGTTCCCGGCTTGAGCTCCTACGAGCAGTACTTC
TRBJ2-1,.,TRBV5-4,.,CASSLTGRSYNEQFF,TGTGCCAGCAGCCTGACAGGACGCTCCTACAATGAGCAGTTCTTC
TRBJ1-2,.,TRBV6-5,.,CASSQNIGYGYTF,TGTGCCAGCAGTCAAAATATCGGCTATGGCTACACCTTC
TRBJ2-7,.,TRBV20-1,.,CSAVSAYEQYF,TGCAGTGCTGTTAGCGCTTACGAGCAGTACTTC
TRBJ2-3,.,TRBV28,.,CASSTHIYDTQYF,TGTGCCAGCAGTACCCACATTTATGATACGCAGTATTTT
TRBJ1-4,.,TRBV18,.,CASSPGAGEKLFF,TGTGCCAGCTCACCAGGGGCCGGTGAAAAACTGTTTTTT
TRBJ1-5,.,TRBV6-5,.,CASSSQSNQPQHF,TGTGCCAGCAGTTCACAAAGCAATCAGCCCCAGCATTTT
TRBJ2-5,.,TRBV5-1,.,CASSLEGSQETQYF,TGCGCCAGCAGCTTGGAAGGCAGCCAAGAGACCCAGTACTTC
TRBJ2-1,TRBD2,TRBV7-2,.,CASSPGTSGAEQFF,TGTGCCAGCAGCCCCGGGACTAGCGGGGCAGAGCAGTTCTTC
TRBJ2-1,TRBD2,TRBV29-1,once,CSVWGRAGNEQFF,TGCAGCGTTTGGGGGAGGGCCGGCAATGAGCAGTTCTTC
TRBJ2-7,.,TRBV5-6,.,CASSLAFSPTSYEQYF,TGTGCCAGCAGCTTGGCATTCTCCCCGACGTCCTACGAGCAGTACTTC
TRBJ2-7,.,TRBV19,once,CASSIGPREAYEQYF,TGTGCCAGTAGTATAGGCCCTAGAGAGGCCTACGAGCAGTACTTC
TRBJ2-2,.,TRBV2,.,CASNGGANTGELFF,TGTGCCAGCAACGGGGGCGCGAACACCGGGGAGCTGTTTTTT
TRBJ2-2,TRBD2,TRBV5-8,once,CASSSPSRGGTGELFF,TGTGCCAGCAGCTCCCCCTCGCGGGGGGGGACCGGGGAGCTGTTTTTT
TRBJ2-5,.,TRBV29-1,.,CSVENREETQYF,TGCAGCGTTGAAAATAGGGAAGAGACCCAGTACTTC
TRBJ2-5,.,TRBV28,.,CASSTTGRGRETQYF,TGTGCCAGCAGTACGACAGGGAGGGGACGAGAGACCCAGTACTTC
TRBJ2-7,.,TRBV18,.,CASSPPGLSYEQYF,TGTGCCAGCTCACCACCCGGCCTATCCTACGAGCAGTACTTC
TRBJ2-7,.,TRBV7-2,.,CASTQGQGNYEQYF,TGTGCCAGCACCCAAGGGCAGGGTAACTACGAGCAGTACTTC
TRBJ2-5,.,TRBV20-1,.,CSATGGETQYF,TGCAGTGCTACAGGGGGGGAGACCCAGTACTTC
TRBJ1-5,TRBD1,TRBV5-1,.,CASSLEPPGQGNQPQHF,TGCGCCAGCAGCTTGGAACCCCCCGGACAGGGCAATCAGCCCCAGCATTTT
TRBJ2-3,TRBD2,TRBV10-3,.,CAISGLGSTDTQYF,TGTGCCATCAGCGGACTAGGGAGCACAGATACGCAGTATTTT
TRBJ1-5,.,TRBV6-1,.,CASRAGPNSNQPQHF,TGTGCCAGCAGGGCAGGGCCAAATAGCAATCAGCCCCAGCATTTT
TRBJ1-3,.,TRBV5-6,.,CASSLKGSGNTIYF,TGTGCCAGCAGCTTAAAGGGTTCCGGAAACACCATATATTTT
TRBJ2-5,TRBD1,TRBV6-6,.,CASSGQVQETQYF,TGTGCCAGCAGCGGACAGGTCCAAGAGACCCAGTACTTC
TRBJ1-3,.,TRBV5-8,.,CASSPLGPGGVGTIYF,TGTGCCAGCAGCCCTTTAGGACCGGGAGGTGTTGGCACCATATATTTT
TRBJ2-3,TRBD2,TRBV5-1,.,CASSLVMGSGSTDTQYF,TGCGCCAGCAGCCTGGTTATGGGTAGCGGGAGCACAGATACGCAGTATTTT
TRBJ2-3,.,TRBV29-1,.,CSGEGGYTDTQYF,TGCAGCGGCGAGGGCGGGTACACAGATACGCAGTATTTT
TRBJ1-4,.,TRBV28,.,CASRNGGVMDEKLFF,TGTGCCAGCAGGAATGGCGGGGTAATGGATGAAAAACTGTTTTTT
TRBJ1-2,.,TRBV19,.,CASSLRGIGYTF,TGTGCCAGTAGTCTAAGGGGGATCGGCTACACCTTC
TRBJ1-6,.,TRBV2,.,CASKRIRESPLHF,TGTGCCAGCAAACGGATACGGGAATCACCCCTCCACTTT
TRBJ1-6,.,TRBV5-6,once,CASSLGGRNSPLHF,TGTGCCAGCAGCTTAGGAGGTAGGAATTCACCCCTCCACTTT
TRBJ1-3,.,TRBV5-1,.,CASSPGTYGNTIYF,TGCGCCAGCAGCCCCGGGACGTACGGAAACACCATATATTTT
TRBJ2-1,TRBD2,TRBV5-1,.,CASSLAGASYNEQFF,TGCGCCAGCAGCTTAGCGGGGGCATCCTACAATGAGCAGTTCTTC
TRBJ2-2,.,TRBV5-1,.,CASSWEVVGELFF,TGCGCCAGCAGCTGGGAGGTTGTTGGGGAGCTGTTTTTT
TRBJ2-2,TRBD2,TRBV4-1,.,CASSQVVLAASTGELFF,TGCGCCAGCAGCCAAGTGGTGCTAGCGGCATCCACCGGGGAGCTGTTTTTT
TRBJ2-3,.,TRBV15,.,CATGTGWTDTQYF,TGTGCCACCGGGACGGGGTGGACAGATACGCAGTATTTT
TRBJ2-1,.,TRBV10-3,.,CAIMLGSGYNEQFF,TGTGCCATCATGCTCGGTAGCGGCTACAATGAGCAGTTCTTC
TRBJ1-1,TRBD1,TRBV4-1,few,CASSQAGGQGGSTEAFF,TGCGCCAGCAGCCAAGCCGGCGGACAGGGGGGTTCCACTGAAGCTTTCTTT
TRBJ2-5,TRBD1,TRBV5-1,.,CASSRDRDQETQYF,TGCGCCAGCAGCAGGGACAGGGACCAAGAGACCCAGTACTTC
TRBJ2-2,.,TRBV2,.,CASSGHIANTGELFF,TGTGCCAGCAGTGGGCACATCGCGAACACCGGGGAGCTGTTTTTT
TRBJ1-5,.,TRBV28,.,CASSSPEPRAQPQHF,TGTGCCAGCAGTTCCCCTGAGCCGCGGGCTCAGCCCCAGCATTTT
TRBJ1-1,.,TRBV30,few,CAWKGAGDTEAFF,TGTGCCTGGAAAGGGGCAGGGGATACTGAAGCTTTCTTT
TRBJ2-1,TRBD2,TRBV5-5,.,CASSLGSGRAYNEQFF,TGTGCCAGCAGCTTGGGGAGCGGGAGGGCTTACAATGAGCAGTTCTTC
TRBJ2-2,TRBD2,TRBV7-2,.,CASSLSSGSNGELFF,TGTGCCAGCAGCTTATCTAGCGGGAGCAACGGGGAGCTGTTTTTT
TRBJ2-2,TRBD2,TRBV7-2,.,CASGRAGVLPGELFF,TGTGCCAGCGGTCGGGCGGGGGTCCTGCCCGGGGAGCTGTTTTTT